The clone carrying this TCR beta chain was counted a single time. Its specificity is unknown. The record originates from a study of Ad26.COV2.S vaccination and SARS-CoV-2 variants. Study-level background: Intramuscular Ad26.COV2.S doses were given once or twice, 56 days apart. Study observations and caveats: The TCR breadth and depth analyses may have understated or missed part of the total T cell responses.

Profiled with immunoSEQ multiplex PCR; TCRdb holds only in-frame clones, not every one. The top ten clones hold about 1.5% of a sample with some 640,000 clones, 89% of them seen once. Specified treatment: around 19 received Ad26.COV2.S at low or high dose, single or two shots; 5 received placebo; per-sample allocation not given. Repertoires come from day 63 after the first vaccine or placebo injection. Vaccine was an Ad26 vector expressing Wuhan-strain SARS-CoV-2 spike. The CDR3 covers 12 residues. Germline-derived CDR1 and CDR2 are KGHSH and LQKENI. V was cut by 5 bases and J by 5 bases, with 4 bases left in between.

J is TRBJ1-6 and V is TRBV18; D ambiguous. This receptor was taken from a person between 18 and 60 years old who received the Ad26.COV2.S COVID-19 vaccine or a placebo. The starting material was peripheral blood, obtained in a trial of Ad26.COV2.S vaccine versus placebo. The CDR3 bases are TGTGCCAGCTCATCCAATAATTCACCCCTCCACTTT. The encoded protein is CASSSNNSPLHF.